Below, 28 T cell receptor beta chains from the same sample are listed, as sequenced in a study of blood T cell repertoires in COVID-19. TCRdb's table, derived via immunoSEQ multiplex PCR, lists solely in-frame clones and lacks some. The sample lists nearly 15,000 clones; about 90% were seen once. The sample comprised peripheral blood. The receptors stem from a human donor in a cohort sampled during active COVID-19.

The chain links TRBV5-1 to TRBJ1-2; D uncertain. Germline V gene lookup returns CDR1 SGHRS and CDR2 YFSETQ. Between the trimmed V and J ends, which lost 4 bases and 7 bases, there was a span of 17 bases. The CDR3 contains 14 residues. CDR3 sequence: CASSLDGLTGGYTF. For the CDR3, the DNA is TGCGCCAGCAGCCTCGACGGGTTGACGGGTGGCTACACCTTC.

The chain employs TRBV5-4 and TRBJ1-4, with 8 nucleotides matching TRBD1. J lost 6 bases, V lost 3 bases, and 19 bases had no gene match. Germline loops: CDR1 SGHNT, CDR2 YYREEE (reference sequence). The CDR3 is made up of 19 amino acids. CDR3 protein: CASSWITGTGIIRDEKLFF. The CDR3 DNA reads as TGTGCCAGCAGCTGGATTACCGGGACAGGTATCATTCGGGATGAAAAACTGTTTTTT.

The J gene is TRBJ1-1, the V gene TRBV6-5; D not resolved. Germline V lookup: CDR1 MNHEY, CDR2 SVGAGI. Trimming shortened V by 2 bases and J by 4 bases, and 11 bases separated the two germline ends. The CDR3 spans 14 residues. The CDR3, as DNA: TGTGCCAGCAGTTACAGGGTAGCGGCCACTGAAGCTTTCTTT. The encoded protein is CASSYRVAATEAFF.

The V gene is TRBV11-2, the J gene TRBJ2-1, with TRBD1 matching over 8 bases. The CDR3 is 15 amino acids. CDR1 is SGHAT, CDR2 FQNNGV, per germline. J gave up 6 bases and V 1 base, and 5 bases lay outside the gene matches. Here the CDR3 reads CASSLGQGAGNEQFF. The CDR3 DNA reads as TGTGCCAGCAGCTTAGGCCAGGGGGCGGGCAATGAGCAGTTCTTC.

CDR3 bases: TGTGCCAGCAGTCCCTGGGGGCGGAGTGGAAACACCATATATTTT. Amino acid sequence: CASSPWGRSGNTIYF. This chain uses TRBV2 with TRBJ1-3, with D perhaps TRBD1 (6 bases). Trimming took 5 bases from V and 3 from J, leaving 14 bases between them. This CDR3 is 15 amino acids long. Per germline, CDR1 SNHLY and CDR2 FYNNEI.

V and J are TRBV19 and TRBJ1-2, with D possibly being TRBD1 (6 bases). There are 15 residues in the CDR3. Germline CDR1 reads LNHDA; CDR2 reads SQIVND (reference sequence). Trimming took 6 bases from V and 4 from J, leaving 18 bases between them. This CDR3 reads CASSSQAGASYGYTF. DNA for the CDR3: TGTGCCAGTAGCTCTCAGGCAGGGGCTAGCTATGGCTACACCTTC.

The J gene is TRBJ1-6, the V gene TRBV15, with D maybe TRBD1 (6 bases). The V and J ends lost 0 bases and 10 bases respectively, with 16 bases between them. CDR3 size: 16 residues. CDR1 and CDR2 from the germline V gene are LNHNV and YYDKDF (reference sequence). This CDR3 is CATSRDLQGSGSPLHF. The CDR3 region has the DNA TGTGCCACCAGCAGAGATTTACAGGGTTCTGGGTCACCCCTCCACTTT.

This chain joins TRBV10-2 and TRBJ1-5; TRBD1 might be the D (6 bases). The CDR3 has 13 residues. Trimming took 6 bases from V and 15 from J, leaving 21 bases between them. Germline V lookup: CDR1 WSHSY, CDR2 SAAADI. This chain's CDR3 is CASSDGTPDIRHF. As DNA, the CDR3 is TGCGCCAGCAGCGACGGGACACCCGATATACGGCATTTT.

The rearrangement links TRBV19 to TRBJ1-5; D remains ambiguous. V shed 7 bases and J shed 5 bases, with 15 bases lying between them. This CDR3 is 14 amino acids long. Germline CDR1 and CDR2: LNHDA and SQIVND (reference sequence). The CDR3 sequence: CASKRSFLDQPQHF. CDR3 coding DNA: TGTGCCAGTAAGAGGAGCTTCCTGGATCAGCCCCAGCATTTT.

The chain recombines TRBV5-5 with TRBJ2-1, with a weak D call TRBD1 (6 bases). Deletions cut 1 base from V and 0 bases from J, with 8 bases between. CDR1 and CDR2 (germline): SGHKS, YYEKEE (reference sequence). CDR3 length: 15 residues. The CDR3 bases are TGTGCCAGCAGCTTGACAGGGACCTCCTACAATGAGCAGTTCTTC. It specifies CASSLTGTSYNEQFF.

The J gene is TRBJ2-5, the V gene TRBV9; tentative D call: TRBD2 (5 bases). Trimming left V 4 bases short and J 1 base short, with 14 bases between. This CDR3 contains 15 residues. Per germline, CDR1 SGDLS and CDR2 YYNGEE. The DNA of the CDR3 is TGTGCCAGCAGCCCTATGGGCGGGCGCCAAGAGACCCAGTACTTC. Translation gives CASSPMGGRQETQYF.

This chain links TRBV27 with TRBJ2-5, with TRBD1 matching 10 bases. V dropped 3 bases and J dropped 4; count of bases not matched to a gene: 5. The CDR3 spans 15 residues. In germline, CDR1 is MNHEY, CDR2 SMNVEV (reference sequence). In DNA, the CDR3 is TGTGCCAGCAGTTTTATTGGGACAGGGGCAGAGACCCAGTACTTC. This translates into CASSFIGTGAETQYF.

The CDR3 sequence: CSVERGGYGYTF. The CDR3 DNA reads as TGCAGCGTAGAAAGGGGAGGCTATGGCTACACCTTC. The chain uses TRBV29-1 and TRBJ1-2; TRBD1 might be the D (5 bases). Germline CDR1 SQVTM, CDR2 ANQGSEA. V was trimmed by 6 bases and J by 4 bases, leaving 12 bases between them. The CDR3 is 12 residues long.

This clone was counted a single time. This rearrangement joins TRBV4-1 to TRBJ1-6; TRBD1 matches 11 bases. The CDR3 runs to 17 residues. Looked up from germline, CDR1 is MGHRA and CDR2 is YSYEKL. V dropped 5 bases and J dropped 0; count of bases not matched to a gene: 3. The CDR3 nucleotides are TGCGCCAGCAGCGGGACAGGGGGAAGCTCCTATAATTCACCCCTCCACTTT. Protein product: CASSGTGGSSYNSPLHF.

V and J are TRBV2 and TRBJ2-4, with D uncertain. The V and J ends lost 6 bases and 5 bases respectively, with 14 bases between them. There are 14 residues in the CDR3. Germline CDR1 and CDR2: SNHLY and FYNNEI. CDR3 DNA: TGTGCCAGCAGCGCCAGCGAGGCCCAAAACATTCAGTACTTC. Translation: CASSASEAQNIQYF.

The chain links TRBV18 to TRBJ1-5, with D maybe TRBD1 (6 bases). CDR1 and CDR2 from the germline V gene are KGHSH and LQKENI. CDR3 size: 14 residues. V gave up 5 bases and J gave up 2 bases, with 10 bases separating them. CDR3: CASSLGQRNQPQHF. DNA of the CDR3: TGTGCCAGCTCATTAGGACAGCGCAATCAGCCCCAGCATTTT.

The rearrangement joins TRBV19 to TRBJ2-5, with no clear D. Trimming cost V 3 bases and J 5 bases, with 4 bases left between them. The CDR3 runs to 11 residues. Germline V CDR1 and CDR2: LNHDA, SQIVND (reference sequence). The CDR3 DNA reads TGTGCCAGTAGTATTGAGGAGACCCAGTACTTC. It yields the protein CASSIEETQYF. The whole variable domain, remainder taken from reference TRBV19 and TRBJ2-5, is DGGITQSPKYLFRKEGQNVTLSCEQNLNHDAMYWYRQDPGQGLRLIYYSQIVNDFQKGDIAEGYSVSREKKESFPLTVTSAQKNPTAFYLCASSIEETQYFGPGTRLLVL.

V and J are TRBV2 and TRBJ1-3; D uncertain. V was pared by 0 bases and J by 2 bases, with 11 bases between. This CDR3 has 16 residues. Germline CDR1 reads SNHLY; CDR2 reads FYNNEI. DNA for the CDR3: TGTGCCAGCAGTGAAGCCACGGGATATACTGGAAACACCATATATTTT. Translating gives CASSEATGYTGNTIYF.

This rearrangement joins TRBV5-6 to TRBJ1-1, with a weak D call TRBD1 (6 bases). V dropped 1 base and J dropped 2 bases, with 18 bases sitting between them. This CDR3 spans 17 amino acids. Looked up from germline, CDR1 is SGHDT and CDR2 is YYEEEE. The chain's CDR3 is CASSLPRGVVGNTEAFF. The CDR3 DNA sequence: TGTGCCAGCAGCTTGCCCAGGGGCGTTGTGGGCAACACTGAAGCTTTCTTT. The whole variable domain, remainder taken from reference TRBV5-6 and TRBJ1-1, is DAGVTQSPTHLIKTRGQQVTLRCSPKSGHDTVSWYQQALGQGPQFIFQYYEEEERQRGNFPDRFSGHQFPNYSSELNVNALLLGDSALYLCASSLPRGVVGNTEAFFGQGTRLTVV.

The chain uses TRBV7-3 and TRBJ2-3; no definite D call. The CDR3 has 14 residues. Germline CDR1 and CDR2: SGHTA and FQGTGA. V was pared by 5 bases and J by 2 bases, with 11 bases between. CDR3 nucleotide sequence: TGTGCCAGCAGCCCTCAAGCCCCCACAGATACGCAGTATTTT. Residues: CASSPQAPTDTQYF.

This rearrangement joins TRBV27 to TRBJ1-1; TRBD1 aligns across 8 bases. CDR1 MNHEY and CDR2 SMNVEV come from the germline V gene (reference sequence). V shed 8 bases and J 1 base; nucleotides not matched to a gene: 6. This CDR3 spans 14 amino acids. The CDR3 protein is CASLDRGPNTEAFF. CDR3 DNA: TGTGCCAGCTTAGACAGGGGCCCGAACACTGAAGCTTTCTTT.

In the case of this clone: Other nucleotide sequences in the sample specify the same CDR3. The chain couples TRBV9 to TRBJ1-2; unclear D gene. The CDR3 contains 13 residues. CDR1 and CDR2 from the germline V gene are SGDLS and YYNGEE. The V end was cut by 4 bases, the J end by 1 base, with 8 bases between. Here the CDR3 reads CASSPDINYGYTF. In nucleotides, the CDR3 is TGTGCCAGCAGCCCCGACATTAACTATGGCTACACCTTC.

The gene calls are TRBV4-1 and TRBJ2-7; 9 bases are shared with TRBD2. The V and J ends lost 0 bases and 4 bases, in that order; junction bases with no gene match: 4. This CDR3 contains 15 residues. Germline V lookup: CDR1 MGHRA, CDR2 YSYEKL. CDR3 DNA: TGCGCCAGCAGCCAAGAGGGTAGCGGGGGATACGAGCAGTACTTC. The encoded protein is CASSQEGSGGYEQYF.

V and J are TRBV5-1 and TRBJ1-1, with 11 bases that match TRBD1. The CDR3 contains 16 residues. V shed 2 bases and J 7 bases; nucleotides not matched to a gene: 10. Germline V gives CDR1 SGHRS, CDR2 YFSETQ. Written as DNA, the CDR3 is TGCGCCAGCAGCTTCATCCCTGGGACAGGGGGGGATGAAGCTTTCTTT. It is translated as CASSFIPGTGGDEAFF.

The chain uses TRBV7-2 and TRBJ2-4; 7 bases match TRBD1. CDR1 SGHTA and CDR2 FQGNSA come from the germline V gene. V trimming: 4 bases; J trimming: 3 bases; junction bases outside the gene matches: 3. This CDR3 has 14 residues. CDR3: CASSSRTGKNIQYF. The DNA of the CDR3 is TGTGCCAGCAGCTCCAGGACAGGCAAAAACATTCAGTACTTC.

The chain couples TRBV19 to TRBJ2-7; 8 bases are shared with TRBD2. With 5 bases clipped from V and 3 bases from J, the junction kept 6 bases outside the gene matches. The CDR3 consists of 14 residues. The germline V gene has CDR1 LNHDA and CDR2 SQIVND (reference sequence). CDR3 protein: CASSPSGGFYEQYF. CDR3 nucleotides: TGTGCCAGTAGTCCCTCGGGAGGGTTCTACGAGCAGTACTTC.

The chain combines TRBV5-1 with TRBJ1-2; 9 positions agree with TRBD1. V lost 4 bases and J lost 8; bases outside the gene matches: 12. Looked up from germline, CDR1 is SGHRS and CDR2 is YFSETQ. This CDR3 comprises 15 residues. In nucleotides, the CDR3 is TGCGCCAGCAGCAAAACAGGGGGCGGGCCGGACGGCTACACCTTC. The encoded protein is CASSKTGGGPDGYTF.

This sequence joins TRBV30 and TRBJ1-3; 8 bases are shared with TRBD1. The CDR3 spans 14 residues. CDR1 and CDR2 from the germline V gene are GTSNPN and SVGIG (reference sequence). The V gene end was trimmed by 5 bases and the J gene end by 6 bases; junction bases not matched to a gene: 9. CDR3: CAWDGAGGKNTIYF. The CDR3 DNA sequence: TGTGCCTGGGACGGGGCAGGGGGCAAAAACACCATATATTTT. The full variable domain, its missing parts supplied by reference TRBV30 and TRBJ1-3, is SQTIHQWPATLVQPVGSPLSLECTVEGTSNPNLYWYRQAAGRGLQLLFYSVGIGQISSEVPQNLSASRPQDRQFILSSKKLLLSDSGFYLCAWDGAGGKNTIYFGEGSWLTVV.